The sequence of this T cell receptor (beta chain) was determined in a study of cytomegalovirus exposure and HLA in healthy donors. Study-level information: The same platform used for the 500 to 850 first-cohort repertoires was also used for the 90 to 150 validation repertoires, as a later analysis reported.

Study-wide results and caveats: The study recorded 164 TCR beta chains that were cytomegalovirus-associated. In vitro checks showed that a few CMV-associated chains really do target CMV antigens.

The donors were members of the validation cohort comprising about 130 subjects, separate from the approximately 670-subject first cohort. As concerns this clone: Antigen: not known.

The protocol was immunoSEQ multiplex PCR, while the TCRdb copy is restricted to in-frame clones and leaves out a portion. The repertoire holds roughly 250,000 clones, with approximately 83% as singletons. This CDR3 is built from 13 residues. The germline CDR1 and CDR2 sequences are LNHDA and SQIVND (reference sequence). V was clipped by 0 bases and J by 11 bases, with 13 bases between them. The rearrangement joins TRBV19 to TRBJ1-1; D is undetermined. The sequence came from a woman under 40 in good health and CMV-seropositive. The sample comprised PBMCs. This chain's CDR3 is CASSIDLVTGAFF. The CDR3 DNA reads TGTGCCAGTAGTATAGATTTGGTCACCGGGGCTTTCTTT.